This section outlines one T cell receptor (beta chain) sequence together with its context. In this sample, this clonotype turned up many times. Its antigen is currently not known. One base away there is no much larger clone; base qualities are not given. This record belongs to a study of CD8 T cells in ankylosing spondylitis (dated by TCRdb to the late 2010s). Regarding the complete study: To find TCR variants linked to disease, the study profiled T cell receptor beta repertoires in ankylosing spondylitis patients and healthy donors. The whole study cohort included 108 healthy donors and around 24 ankylosing spondylitis patients. Peripheral blood was sampled, and synovial fluid was additionally collected from ankylosing spondylitis patients.

TCRdb names Illumina HiSeq 2500 as the instrument used. Quantitative 5'-RACE with molecular barcodes was the method used to prepare the TCR beta libraries. The study's processing was this. A new computational method based on a probabilistic model of VDJ rearrangement was used to identify disease-linked TCR variants. Through fastp at Q25 and MiXCR, TCRdb rebuilt clones from the public reads, retaining in-frame beta chains. Rows with a matching CDR3 protein are joined into one entry that keeps the most common DNA and genes. The V and J calls were not made by the authors but by TCRdb's processing. Counted in this sample were 450,000 to 550,000 distinct CDR3 sequences; over 4% of them appeared once. Clones ranked in the top ten supply around 3.5% of the sample. What the study reported, not specific to this receptor: Blood from ankylosing spondylitis patients appeared to be characterized by a TCR beta motif composed of about eight highly homologous amino acid variants. The disease-linked clones were reported as significantly enriched in matched synovial fluid samples from ankylosing spondylitis patients. The disease-linked clones had a CD8+ phenotype and were found at relatively low frequencies in peripheral blood. Some of the motif variants had been reported before in the synovial fluid and blood of reactive arthritis patients, a finding that suggests common disease-initiation mechanisms.

Trimming at the junction amounts to 1 base on V and 7 bases on J, and the germline ends lie 11 bases apart. According to the germline V gene (reference sequence), CDR1 reads DFQATT and CDR2 reads SNEGSKA. From the cysteine through the phenylalanine, the CDR3 covers 14 amino acids. The read is trimmed to its CDR3 DNA, 42 bases read in frame from base 1. The sample taken for sequencing was blood, either unsorted or a sorted T cell fraction (not recorded which). Recombination connected TRBV20-1 to TRBJ1-6; the best D guess is TRBD1, with 6 bases matching. The receptor comes from a male donor with ankylosing spondylitis. The CDR3 loop reads CSARGGTRNSPLHF. The nucleotide sequence is TGCAGTGCTAGAGGGGGGACACGAAATTCACCCCTCCACTTT.